One sample yielded the 25 T cell receptor beta chains listed below, sequenced in a study of read filtering for tumor transcriptome and immune sequencing. This library used around 400 ng RNA and molecular barcoded adaptors spanning alpha/delta and beta/gamma chains. TCRdb re-analysed the reads in MiXCR, keeping a single row per CDR3 protein. The table records approximately 62,000 distinct CDR3 sequences, roughly 18% of them present only once. Material: a population of CD138-negative cells sorted from bone marrow. The receptor set was obtained from a donor at least 40 years old with multiple myeloma.

This clonotype was recorded many times. V is TRBV5-1 and J is TRBJ2-5, with unresolved D. This CDR3 is 14 amino acids long. Trimming removed 0 bases at V and 1 base at J, with 7 bases between. Germline V gives CDR1 SGHRS, CDR2 YFSETQ. The CDR3 loop is CASSLEASQETQYF. The DNA of the CDR3 is TGCGCCAGCAGCTTGGAAGCGTCCCAAGAGACCCAGTACTTC.

This clonotype was observed at least ten times. The CDR3 region has the DNA TGTGCCAGTAGTATATCGCCGGGGGGGCAGGGTGAGCAGTTCTTC. Its protein is CASSISPGGQGEQFF. The V gene is TRBV19, the J gene TRBJ2-1; 8 nucleotides align to TRBD2. There are 15 residues in the CDR3. With V trimmed by 2 bases and J by 9 bases, 9 bases remained unmatched. Germline V gives CDR1 LNHDA, CDR2 SQIVND (reference sequence).

Points on this clonotype: A read error may be the cause here, since a much bigger clone is one base away. The genes are TRBV28 and TRBJ2-7; either TRBD1 or TRBD2 may supply D (5 bases each). Germline CDR1 and CDR2: MDHEN and SYDVKM. This CDR3 has 14 amino acids. Here the CDR3 DNA reads TGTGCCAGCACCAATTGGGGGAGCTCCTACGAGCAGTGCTTC. Protein sequence: CASTNWGSSYEQCF. Together with reference TRBV28 and TRBJ2-7, the CDR3 gives the full variable domain: DVKVTQSSRYLVKRTGEKVFLECVQDMDHENMFWYRQDPGLGLRLIYFSYDVKMKEKGDIPEGYSVSREKKERFSLILESASTNQTSMYLCASTNWGSSYEQCFGPGTRLTVT.

This clonotype came up many times. The gene calls are TRBV5-1 and TRBJ1-4; 8 positions match TRBD1. Germline lookup yields CDR1 SGHRS and CDR2 YFSETQ. This CDR3 is built from 14 residues. V lost 3 bases, J lost 12 bases, and 10 bases stayed unmatched. The CDR3 DNA reads as TGCGCCAGCAGCTCCTCGGCGACAGGGGATGAACTGTTTTTT. Amino acids: CASSSSATGDELFF.

This clonotype was counted between two and nine times. V and J are TRBV30 and TRBJ2-5; D is possibly TRBD2 (5 bases). This CDR3 comprises 12 residues. Germline assignment: CDR1 GTSNPN and CDR2 SVGIG (reference sequence). V dropped 1 base and J dropped 4 bases, with 7 bases sitting between them. The DNA of the CDR3 is TGTGCCTGGAGTGGGGCGGGAGAGACCCAGTACTTC. It translates to CAWSGAGETQYF.

This clonotype occurred many times. This chain links TRBV6-5 with TRBJ2-7, with TRBD1 matching 8 bases. The CDR3 contains 13 residues. Germline V gene data show CDR1 as MNHEY and CDR2 as SVGAGI. The V and J ends lost 5 bases and 2 bases, in that order; junction bases with no gene match: 2. CDR3 coding DNA: TGTGCCAGCAGTCGGGGACAGGCCTACGAGCAGTACTTC. Protein: CASSRGQAYEQYF.

This clonotype was detected only a few times. V gene TRBV11-1 combines with J gene TRBJ2-1, with D possibly matching TRBD1 (6 bases). This CDR3 contains 16 residues. CDR1 and CDR2 (germline): SGHAT, FQDESV (reference sequence). V dropped 1 base and J dropped 3 bases, with 13 bases sitting between them. The DNA of the CDR3 is TGTGCCAGCAGCTTAGGGGGGCAACGGATCTACAATGAGCAGTTCTTC. Protein: CASSLGGQRIYNEQFF.

Comments on this clonotype: A single base separates this from a much larger clone, so it may be a read error. It is likely a read error, because the conserved phenylalanine at the end of the CDR3 is missing. The V call is TRBV3-1, the J call TRBJ2-2; D remains unclear. Germline CDR1 is LGHDT and CDR2 is YNNKEL (reference sequence). The ends were cut back, 4 bases at V and 4 bases at J, with 10 bases in the middle. This CDR3 comprises 14 residues. CDR3 DNA: TGTGCCAGCAGCCTTCGGAGTATCACCGGGGAGCTGTTTTTA. This translates into CASSLRSITGELFL.

This clonotype was detected ten times or more. The genes are TRBV20-1 and TRBJ2-4; no firm D call. V was shortened by 1 base and J by 0 bases, with 4 bases between the two germline ends. The CDR3 spans 13 residues. Looked up from germline, CDR1 is DFQATT and CDR2 is SNEGSKA (reference sequence). CDR3 coding DNA: TGCAGTGCTAGAGCAGTAGCCAAAAACATTCAGTACTTC. Residues: CSARAVAKNIQYF.

Remarks on this clonotype: This clone may be a read error of a much larger clone one base away. V gene TRBV28 combines with J gene TRBJ1-4; perhaps TRBD1 as D (6 bases). CDR3 length: 16 amino acids. Germline V gene sequence: CDR1 MDHEN, CDR2 SYDVKM. V shed 5 bases and J shed 3 bases, with 16 bases lying between them. CDR3 sequence: CASSITGSAANEKLFF. Here the CDR3 DNA reads TGTGCCAGCAGTATTACAGGGTCAGCAGCTAATGAAAAACTGTTTTTT. The entire variable domain, with the rest obtained from reference TRBV28 and TRBJ1-4, is as follows: DVKVTQSSRYLVKRTGEKVFLECVQDMDHENMFWYRQDPGLGLRLIYFSYDVKMKEKGDIPEGYSVSREKKERFSLILESASTNQTSMYLCASSITGSAANEKLFFGSGTQLSVL.

To note about this clonotype: A much larger clone differs from this one at a single base, so this may be a read error. This sequence joins TRBV7-9 and TRBJ2-7, with unresolved D. CDR1 is SEHNR and CDR2 is FQNEAQ in the germline V gene (reference sequence). CDR3 length: 14 residues. CDR3 in DNA: TGTGCCAGCAGCTTAGATCCAGTTTCCTACGAGCCGTACTTC. Encoded protein: CASSLDPVSYEPYF.

This clonotype was found many times. J is TRBJ2-7 and V is TRBV20-1; D is unresolved. Germline V gene sequence: CDR1 DFQATT, CDR2 SNEGSKA (reference sequence). Trimming left V 6 bases short and J 5 bases short, with 14 bases between. The CDR3 runs to 12 residues. In DNA form, the CDR3 reads TGCAGTGCCGCGGCTCCACGAGACGAGCAGTACTTC. It codes for CSAAAPRDEQYF.

With regard to this clonotype: A much larger clone sits a single nucleotide away, making a read error possible. The chain uses TRBV29-1 and TRBJ2-7, with D possibly called TRBD1 or TRBD2 (5 bases each). This CDR3 is 11 amino acids long. V was cut by 7 bases and J by 6 bases, with 13 bases left in between. Germline CDR1 and CDR2: SQVTM and ANQGSEA. CDR3 coding DNA: TGCAGCGCCGGGGCAGGGCCCGAGCAGTACTTC. Residues: CSAGAGPEQYF.

This clonotype was seen repeatedly, ten times or more. V usage is TRBV9 and J usage is TRBJ2-3; 7 nucleotides align to TRBD2. In germline, CDR1 is SGDLS, CDR2 YYNGEE. The CDR3 extends over 15 amino acids. J lost 10 bases, V lost 8 bases, and 19 bases had no gene match. The CDR3, as DNA: TGTGCCAGTACCCCAAGCGGGGCCCCCTTGGGTGCGCAGTATTTT. This encodes CASTPSGAPLGAQYF.

On this clonotype: A single base separates this from a much larger clone, so it may be a read error. This chain joins TRBV5-1 and TRBJ2-5, with D possibly being TRBD1 (5 bases). The CDR3 spans 16 residues. Germline CDR1 SGHRS, CDR2 YFSETQ. Trimming took off 2 bases at V and 4 bases at J, with 18 bases between the two ends. The CDR3 reads CASSLQGATRGETQYF. CDR3 nucleotide sequence: TGCGCCAGCAGCTTACAAGGGGCCACAAGGGGAGAGACCCAGTACTTC.

This clonotype was observed many times. This sequence joins TRBV7-6 and TRBJ2-6; D gene unclear. This CDR3 comprises 16 residues. Germline values: CDR1 SGHVS, CDR2 FNYEAQ. The V and J ends lost 5 bases and 0 bases respectively, with 11 bases between them. The CDR3 nucleotides are TGTGCCAGCAGCCCCTTGGCGCGCTCTGGGGCCAACGTCCTGACTTTC. Its protein product is CASSPLARSGANVLTF.

This clonotype was recorded many times. The gene calls are TRBV9 and TRBJ2-1, with TRBD1 matching over 7 bases. The length of the CDR3 is 16 residues. The V gene end was trimmed by 4 bases and the J gene end by 3 bases; junction bases not matched to a gene: 10. CDR1 is SGDLS and CDR2 is YYNGEE in the germline V gene. The CDR3 loop reads CASSPDRDSDYNEQFF. The CDR3 bases are TGTGCCAGCAGCCCGGACCGGGACAGTGACTACAATGAGCAGTTCTTC.

This clonotype was seen only a few times. V and J are TRBV20-1 and TRBJ2-5, with 7 bases matching TRBD2. The ends lost 0 bases at V and 0 bases at J; junction bases unmatched: 7. The CDR3 is made up of 16 amino acids. From germline, CDR1 is DFQATT and CDR2 SNEGSKA (reference sequence). The chain's CDR3 is CSARDPSAGDQETQYF. CDR3 DNA: TGCAGTGCTAGAGACCCCAGCGCGGGGGACCAAGAGACCCAGTACTTC.

Turning to this clonotype: A far bigger clonotype differs at one base, so this is likely a read error. The CDR3 DNA follows: TGTGCCGGCAGCCCAATGAGCGGGAGGACCAACTCCTACAATGAGCAGTTCTTC. Protein product: CAGSPMSGRTNSYNEQFF. V is TRBV7-9 and J is TRBJ2-1, with 9 bases that match TRBD2. CDR1 and CDR2 from the germline V gene are SEHNR and FQNEAQ (reference sequence). The CDR3 is made up of 18 amino acids.

This clonotype showed up many times. V gene TRBV28 combines with J gene TRBJ2-3; TRBD2 matches 7 bases. In germline, CDR1 is MDHEN, CDR2 SYDVKM. With 2 bases clipped from V and 1 base from J, the junction kept 0 bases outside the gene matches. CDR3 size: 14 residues. The CDR3 DNA reads TGTGCCAGCAGTTTAGGGAGGGGCACAGATACGCAGTATTTT. Residues: CASSLGRGTDTQYF.

This clonotype was seen at least ten times. The chain has TRBV7-9 and TRBJ1-1; D unclear. V was pared by 5 bases and J by 6 bases, with 10 bases between. Germline V gene data show CDR1 as SEHNR and CDR2 as FQNEAQ (reference sequence). CDR3 length: 12 residues. As DNA, the CDR3 is TGTGCCAGCAGCCTTGGAGGCCCTGAAGCTTTCTTT. Protein: CASSLGGPEAFF.

Comments on this clonotype: The junction departs from germline at one end; a sequencing error may be responsible. V and J are TRBV12-3 or TRBV12-4 and TRBJ2-7; TRBD2 might be the D (6 bases). CDR3 length: 13 residues. CDR3 sequence: CASSLLAGWELYF. As DNA, the CDR3 is TGTGCCAGCAGTCTCCTGGCGGGGTGGGAGCTGTACTTC.

This clonotype has a handful of counts. Relative to the germline gene, one junction end is altered; a read error may explain this. V and J are TRBV5-1 and TRBJ1-1; D ambiguous. CDR1 and CDR2 (germline): SGHRS, YFSETQ. CDR3 size: 13 residues. As DNA, the CDR3 is TGCGCCAGCAGCCTGACGGTGAACACTGAAGCTCTCTTT. It encodes CASSLTVNTEALF.

In this sample, this clonotype turned up a few times. The rearrangement uses TRBV30 and TRBJ2-5; 8 bases are shared with TRBD1. The CDR3 consists of 13 residues. From germline, CDR1 is GTSNPN and CDR2 SVGIG (reference sequence). V was clipped by 2 bases and J by 5 bases; unmatched bases: 4. The CDR3, as DNA: TGTGCCTGGAGTACGACAGGGGTCGAGACCCAGTACTTC. Translating gives CAWSTTGVETQYF.

Comments on this clonotype: The germline gene is not matched at one end of the junction; a read error may be the cause. This chain joins TRBV7-3 and TRBJ2-5, with TRBD2 matching over 11 bases. This CDR3 spans 18 amino acids. The germline V gene has CDR1 SGHTA and CDR2 FQGTGA. CDR3 sequence: CASSLNARSSGGRETQDF. The CDR3 bases are TGTGCCAGCAGCTTAAACGCCCGATCTAGCGGGGGGCGGGAGACCCAGGACTTC.